The next 29 T cell receptor beta chains were all read from a single sample in a study of blood T cell repertoires in COVID-19. Repertoires were generated with immunoSEQ multiplex PCR, while TCRdb's copy carries only in-frame clones and drops some. Altogether under 250,000 clones are present, around 90% being singletons, with the ten largest covering 0.83%. The source material was peripheral blood. The receptors were gathered from a man aged 30-40 years with COVID-19, enrolled during active disease.

The rearrangement uses TRBV18 and TRBJ1-3; D is possibly TRBD1 (5 bases). From germline, CDR1 is KGHSH and CDR2 LQKENI. The CDR3 runs 15 residues. The V and J ends lost 0 bases and 2 bases respectively, with 8 bases between them. CDR3 DNA: TGTGCCAGCTCACCACCAGGGGCTACTGGAAACACCATATATTTT. This codes for CASSPPGATGNTIYF.

This clone appeared a few times. V is TRBV19 and J is TRBJ2-1; D might be TRBD2 (7 bases). Trimming removed 7 bases at V and 9 bases at J, with 25 bases between. The CDR3 sequence is 16 residues long. Germline V gene lookup returns CDR1 LNHDA and CDR2 SQIVND (reference sequence). The CDR3 bases are TGTGCCAGTAACGGGTGGGCGGGGGCTCAGGGCGGTGAGCAGTTCTTC. Residues: CASNGWAGAQGGEQFF. Variable domain in full (rest from reference TRBV19 and TRBJ2-1): DGGITQSPKYLFRKEGQNVTLSCEQNLNHDAMYWYRQDPGQGLRLIYYSQIVNDFQKGDIAEGYSVSREKKESFPLTVTSAQKNPTAFYLCASNGWAGAQGGEQFFGPGTRLTVL.

The chain is built from TRBV3-1 (or the pseudogene TRBV3-2) and TRBJ2-5; D gene ambiguous. The CDR3 length is 14 residues. Trimming shortened V by 5 bases and J by 1 base, and 11 bases separated the two germline ends. Germline V CDR1 and CDR2: LGHDT, YNNKEL (reference sequence). The CDR3 reads CASSTISGQETQYF. The CDR3 DNA sequence: TGTGCCAGCAGCACGATATCCGGCCAAGAGACCCAGTACTTC.

The chain couples TRBV6-5 to TRBJ2-7; TRBD1 matches 7 bases. Germline V gene lookup returns CDR1 MNHEY and CDR2 SVGAGI. V dropped 6 bases and J dropped 5; count of bases not matched to a gene: 10. This CDR3 contains 14 residues. The CDR3 DNA reads TGTGCCAGCAGCGTCGACAGGGTGAGGGACGAGCAGTACTTC. It translates to CASSVDRVRDEQYF.

The V and J genes are TRBV19 and TRBJ1-5; 9 bases agree with TRBD1. Germline V gene data show CDR1 as LNHDA and CDR2 as SQIVND (reference sequence). V was clipped by 6 bases and J by 3 bases; unmatched bases: 3. The CDR3 runs 14 residues. In DNA form, the CDR3 reads TGTGCCAGTAGACAGGGGGCGAACAATCAGCCCCAGCATTTT. Translating it yields CASRQGANNQPQHF. The full variable domain, with the rest looked up from reference TRBV19 and TRBJ1-5, is DGGITQSPKYLFRKEGQNVTLSCEQNLNHDAMYWYRQDPGQGLRLIYYSQIVNDFQKGDIAEGYSVSREKKESFPLTVTSAQKNPTAFYLCASRQGANNQPQHFGDGTRLSIL.

The V call is TRBV5-1, the J call TRBJ1-2; 9 bases map to TRBD1. The CDR3 is made up of 15 amino acids. In germline, CDR1 is SGHRS, CDR2 YFSETQ. V was clipped by 2 bases and J by 3 bases; unmatched bases: 5. The CDR3: CASSLTRTGDYGYTF. The CDR3 DNA reads TGCGCCAGCAGCTTAACGAGGACAGGGGACTATGGCTACACCTTC.

The table lists this clone with a few counts. The chain links TRBV7-2 to TRBJ1-2, with 7 bases matching TRBD1. This CDR3 region has 15 residues. V lost 1 base, J lost 4 bases, and 6 bases stayed unmatched. Germline V gene lookup returns CDR1 SGHTA and CDR2 FQGNSA. CDR3 residues: CASSLVVQGLYGYTF. CDR3 sequence (DNA): TGTGCCAGCAGCTTAGTTGTACAGGGGCTCTATGGCTACACCTTC.

The chain uses TRBV5-1 and TRBJ1-1; D unclear. Between the trimmed V and J ends, which lost 3 bases and 10 bases, there was a span of 25 bases. There are 16 residues in the CDR3. Germline CDR1 reads SGHRS; CDR2 reads YFSETQ. The CDR3 region is CASSSGIDGIQRRAFF. CDR3 DNA sequence: TGCGCCAGCAGCTCCGGGATAGATGGAATACAGAGGCGAGCTTTCTTT. The whole variable domain, remainder taken from reference TRBV5-1 and TRBJ1-1, is KAGVTQTPRYLIKTRGQQVTLSCSPISGHRSVSWYQQTPGQGLQFLFEYFSETQRNKGNFPGRFSGRQFSNSRSEMNVSTLELGDSALYLCASSSGIDGIQRRAFFGQGTRLTVV.

The chain links TRBV12-5 to TRBJ2-4; 10 positions agree with TRBD1. Germline values: CDR1 LGHNT, CDR2 FRNRAP. Losses at the gene ends were 6 bases for V and 0 bases for J; bases not matched to a gene: 8. This CDR3 has 17 amino acids. The DNA of the CDR3 is TGTGCTAGTGGGGGGACAGGGGATATTCTAGCCAAAAACATTCAGTACTTC. This translates into CASGGTGDILAKNIQYF. Looking up the rest from reference TRBV12-5 and TRBJ2-4 gives the full variable domain: DARVTQTPRHKVTEMGQEVTMRCQPILGHNTVFWYRQTMMQGLELLAYFRNRAPLDDSGMPKDRFSAEMPDATLATLKIQPSEPRDSAVYFCASGGTGDILAKNIQYFGAGTRLSVL.

The chain has TRBV19 and TRBJ2-4, with 8 bases lining up with TRBD2. Looked up from germline, CDR1 is LNHDA and CDR2 is SQIVND (reference sequence). This CDR3 is built from 15 residues. Losses at the gene ends were 1 base for V and 3 bases for J; bases not matched to a gene: 2. The CDR3 DNA reads as TGTGCCAGTAGTATAGCGGGGGGGCTCAAAAACATTCAGTACTTC. Its translation: CASSIAGGLKNIQYF.

This sequence joins TRBV19 and TRBJ1-3; no firm D call. V dropped 5 bases and J dropped 0 bases, with 14 bases sitting between them. This CDR3 is 16 amino acids long. CDR1 is LNHDA, CDR2 SQIVND, per germline (reference sequence). CDR3 bases: TGTGCCAGTAGTCCGACATGGCTATCCTCTGGAAACACCATATATTTT. Its translation is CASSPTWLSSGNTIYF.

This chain uses TRBV10-1 with TRBJ2-5; 7 bases are shared with TRBD1. Germline V gene sequence: CDR1 WNHNN, CDR2 SYGVQD (reference sequence). CDR3 length: 16 residues. V dropped 0 bases and J dropped 5; count of bases not matched to a gene: 9. CDR3 region: CASSESRTGAFETQYF. The CDR3 bases are TGCGCCAGCAGTGAGTCTAGGACAGGAGCTTTTGAGACCCAGTACTTC.

The gene calls are TRBV30 and TRBJ2-1; 7 bases fit TRBD2. Looked up from germline, CDR1 is GTSNPN and CDR2 is SVGIG (reference sequence). The J segment lost 9 bases and the V segment lost 0 bases, leaving 11 bases of the junction unmatched. The CDR3 has 15 amino acids. The CDR3 reads CAWSVSGGRGSEQFF. CDR3 bases: TGTGCCTGGAGTGTCTCGGGGGGTCGTGGAAGTGAGCAGTTCTTC.

The chain is built from TRBV6-1 and TRBJ1-1; unclear D gene. CDR3 length: 14 residues. V lost 3 bases and J 4 bases, leaving 12 bases between the germline ends. In germline, CDR1 is MNHNS, CDR2 SASEGT. The CDR3 DNA reads TGTGCCAGCAGTGAGCAGAAGCGGGCCACTGAAGCTTTCTTT. The encoded protein is CASSEQKRATEAFF.

The chain has TRBV2 and TRBJ1-5, with 9 bases fitting TRBD1. The CDR3 is 15 residues long. Germline V lookup: CDR1 SNHLY, CDR2 FYNNEI. V shed 6 bases, J shed 7 bases, and the junction held 10 bases outside the gene matches. CDR3 loop: CASSVGTGLGQPQHF. In DNA form, the CDR3 reads TGTGCCAGCAGCGTAGGGACAGGGTTGGGCCAGCCCCAGCATTTT.

This chain joins TRBV18 and TRBJ1-1; possibly TRBD1 for D (5 bases). Germline CDR1 reads KGHSH; CDR2 reads LQKENI. V lost 0 bases, J lost 0 bases, and 8 bases lay in between. This CDR3 is built from 15 residues. This CDR3 is CASSPPSRVNTEAFF. CDR3 DNA sequence: TGTGCCAGCTCACCACCGTCCAGGGTGAACACTGAAGCTTTCTTT.

The chain joins TRBV6-2 or TRBV6-3 to TRBJ2-7; 8 nucleotides match TRBD2. This CDR3 region has 17 residues. The germline CDR1 and CDR2 sequences are MNHEY and SVGEGT. Germline trimming cut 0 bases from V and 4 bases from J; bases unmatched to any gene: 11. The CDR3 sequence: CASSYSGGPLAVYEQYF. The DNA for the CDR3 is TGTGCCAGCAGTTACTCCGGTGGCCCACTAGCGGTATACGAGCAGTACTTC.

The table lists this clone with a count of one. V usage is TRBV13 and J usage is TRBJ2-2; D remains ambiguous. Trimming left V 8 bases short and J 4 bases short, with 14 bases between. The length of the CDR3 is 14 residues. CDR1 is PRHDT and CDR2 is FYEKMQ in the germline V gene (reference sequence). CDR3 sequence (DNA): TGTGCCAGCCCCTTAGGGTCGGGCACCGGGGAGCTGTTTTTT. This codes for CASPLGSGTGELFF.

This chain uses TRBV6-2 or TRBV6-3 with TRBJ1-2, with unresolved D. V was trimmed by 3 bases and J by 4 bases, leaving 6 bases between them. The CDR3 runs 12 residues. CDR1 and CDR2 from the germline V gene are MNHEY and SVGEGT. The CDR3 reads CASSYTIYGYTF. The CDR3 DNA reads TGTGCCAGCAGTTATACAATCTATGGCTACACCTTC.

This clone was counted once. The chain carries TRBV25-1 and TRBJ2-1, with 11 bases aligning to TRBD1. This CDR3 region has 15 residues. The germline CDR1 and CDR2 sequences are MGHDK and SYGVNS. The junction had 3 bases not matched to a gene; V was cut back by 3 bases and J by 5 bases. The CDR3 protein is CASSDPGQGDNEQFF. CDR3 sequence (DNA): TGTGCCAGCAGTGATCCGGGACAGGGGGACAATGAGCAGTTCTTC.

This sequence joins TRBV30 and TRBJ1-5; D remains unclear. V was pared by 4 bases and J by 5 bases, with 15 bases between. This CDR3 region has 14 residues. Germline V CDR1 and CDR2: GTSNPN, SVGIG (reference sequence). The CDR3 region is CAWTSFGGDQPQHF. CDR3 DNA: TGTGCCTGGACCTCCTTTGGCGGTGATCAGCCCCAGCATTTT.

The CDR3 DNA reads TGTGCCAGCATTCCCCGGTCTTGCCAGCATTTT. This gives the protein CASIPRSCQHF. The chain uses TRBV14 and TRBJ1-5, with no clear D. This CDR3 is 11 amino acids long. V was shortened by 7 bases and J by 12 bases, with 13 bases between the two germline ends. Germline CDR1 SGHDN, CDR2 FVKESK.

This rearrangement joins TRBV4-2 to TRBJ1-1; D gene ambiguous. This CDR3 has 13 residues. In germline, CDR1 is LGHNA, CDR2 YNFKEQ. The V end was cut by 6 bases, the J end by 0 bases, with 8 bases between. CDR3 nucleotides: TGTGCCAGCAGTGTCGACTTGAACACTGAAGCTTTCTTT. Amino acid sequence: CASSVDLNTEAFF.

CDR3 sequence reads: CASSLALDPSGYEQYF. In DNA form, the CDR3 reads TGTGCCAGCAGCTTAGCATTAGACCCTTCGGGCTACGAGCAGTACTTC. The V call is TRBV7-6, the J call TRBJ2-7; D ambiguous. This CDR3 has 16 amino acids. CDR1 and CDR2 (germline): SGHVS, FNYEAQ. Trimming stripped 0 bases from V and 3 bases from J, with 15 bases between.

The chain carries TRBV10-1 and TRBJ1-4; TRBD1 aligns across 8 bases. Germline loops: CDR1 WNHNN, CDR2 SYGVQD (reference sequence). V dropped 3 bases and J dropped 8; count of bases not matched to a gene: 5. The CDR3 is 14 residues long. Here the CDR3 DNA reads TGCGCCAGCAGTGACAGGGGGCGTCGAGAAAAACTGTTTTTT. This gives the protein CASSDRGRREKLFF.

This clone is a singleton in its sample. The chain recombines TRBV7-9 with TRBJ1-2; D is undetermined. Trimming shortened V by 1 base and J by 8 bases, and 14 bases separated the two germline ends. The CDR3 extends over 14 amino acids. Germline CDR1 and CDR2: SEHNR and FQNEAQ (reference sequence). The CDR3 spells CASSLETAPGGYTF. The CDR3 coding sequence is TGTGCCAGCAGCTTAGAGACGGCCCCGGGAGGCTACACCTTC. The full variable domain, with the rest looked up from reference TRBV7-9 and TRBJ1-2, is DTGVSQNPRHKITKRGQNVTFRCDPISEHNRLYWYRQTLGQGPEFLTYFQNEAQLEKSRLLSDRFSAERPKGSFSTLEIQRTEQGDSAMYLCASSLETAPGGYTFGSGTRLTVV.

This chain joins TRBV3-1 (or the pseudogene TRBV3-2) and TRBJ2-5; 9 bases are shared with TRBD2. Trimming cost V 0 bases and J 1 base; bases outside gene matches: 6. The CDR3 runs to 17 residues. The germline V gene has CDR1 LGHDT and CDR2 YNNKEL (reference sequence). The chain's CDR3 is CASSQDLSGGSQETQYF. The CDR3 region has the DNA TGTGCCAGCAGCCAAGATTTGAGCGGGGGGTCCCAAGAGACCCAGTACTTC.

The rearrangement uses TRBV7-9 and TRBJ1-1; 8 bases are a match to TRBD1. V shed 5 bases and J 3 bases; nucleotides not matched to a gene: 14. In germline, CDR1 is SEHNR, CDR2 FQNEAQ (reference sequence). The CDR3 contains 17 residues. This CDR3 reads CASSGWTGRLGDTEAFF. The DNA of the CDR3 is TGTGCCAGCAGCGGTTGGACAGGGCGTTTGGGTGACACTGAAGCTTTCTTT.

This clone was found once. This chain links TRBV5-1 with TRBJ2-7, with 10 bases matching TRBD1. V lost 4 bases, J lost 2 bases, and 12 bases stayed unmatched. The CDR3 has 17 amino acids. Germline V gene data show CDR1 as SGHRS and CDR2 as YFSETQ. CDR3 DNA sequence: TGCGCCAGCAGCCGCGGGACAGGGGAGCCCGTCACCTACGAGCAGTACTTC. Translating it yields CASSRGTGEPVTYEQYF. Complete variable domain (other parts from reference TRBV5-1 and TRBJ2-7): KAGVTQTPRYLIKTRGQQVTLSCSPISGHRSVSWYQQTPGQGLQFLFEYFSETQRNKGNFPGRFSGRQFSNSRSEMNVSTLELGDSALYLCASSRGTGEPVTYEQYFGPGTRLTVT.